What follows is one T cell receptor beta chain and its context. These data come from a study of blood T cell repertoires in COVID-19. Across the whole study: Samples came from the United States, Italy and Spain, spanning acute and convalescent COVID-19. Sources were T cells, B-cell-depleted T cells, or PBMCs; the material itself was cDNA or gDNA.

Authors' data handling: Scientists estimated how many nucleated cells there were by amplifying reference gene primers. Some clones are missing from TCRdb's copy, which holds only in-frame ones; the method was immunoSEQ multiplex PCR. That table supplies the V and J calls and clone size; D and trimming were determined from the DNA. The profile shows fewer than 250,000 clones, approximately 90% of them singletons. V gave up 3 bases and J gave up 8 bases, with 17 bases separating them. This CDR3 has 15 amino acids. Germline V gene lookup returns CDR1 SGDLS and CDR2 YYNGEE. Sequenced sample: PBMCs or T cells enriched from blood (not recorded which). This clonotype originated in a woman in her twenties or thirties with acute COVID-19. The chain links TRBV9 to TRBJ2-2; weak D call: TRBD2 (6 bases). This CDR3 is CASSAHGGLPGELFF. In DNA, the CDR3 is TGTGCCAGCAGCGCCCATGGGGGACTCCCGGGGGAGCTGTTTTTT.